This entry lists 7 T cell receptor beta chains sequenced from one sample in a study of cytomegalovirus exposure and HLA in healthy donors. TCRdb's table, derived via immunoSEQ multiplex PCR, lists solely in-frame clones and lacks some. The data show more than 85,000 clones, with around 93% seen just once and approximately 1% held by the top ten. Sequences were obtained from PBMCs. The receptors were sampled from a woman aged 25 to 39 in good health and CMV-seropositive.

The chain is built from TRBV5-4 and TRBJ2-7; D is unresolved. Trimming cost V 0 bases and J 6 bases, with 7 bases left between them. CDR3 length: 12 residues. Germline assignment: CDR1 SGHNT and CDR2 YYREEE (reference sequence). CDR3 region: CASSLGGAEQYF. CDR3 DNA: TGTGCCAGCAGCTTGGGAGGAGCCGAGCAGTACTTC.

The chain is built from TRBV5-1 and TRBJ2-7; the match to TRBD2 covers 7 bases. Germline V CDR1 and CDR2: SGHRS, YFSETQ. The V and J ends lost 4 bases and 2 bases, in that order; junction bases with no gene match: 3. The CDR3 loop spans 13 amino acids. This CDR3 is CASSLSGTYEQYF. The CDR3, as DNA: TGCGCCAGCAGCCTAAGCGGGACCTACGAGCAGTACTTC.

This clone was found once. V and J are TRBV5-1 and TRBJ2-7, with a weak D call TRBD1 (6 bases). V was clipped by 0 bases and J by 5 bases, with 15 bases between them. Germline CDR1 is SGHRS and CDR2 is YFSETQ. CDR3 length equals 15 residues. The CDR3 DNA sequence: TGCGCCAGCAGCTTGGGGACAGCCGGCTACCACGAGCAGTACTTC. This translates into CASSLGTAGYHEQYF.

V is TRBV7-2 and J is TRBJ1-1, with 8 bases aligning to TRBD1. The V segment lost 2 bases and the J segment 4 bases; nucleotides outside the gene matches: 0. CDR3 size: 13 residues. In germline, CDR1 is SGHTA, CDR2 FQGNSA. The CDR3 loop reads CASSLTGGTEAFF. CDR3 DNA sequence: TGTGCCAGCAGCTTAACAGGGGGCACTGAAGCTTTCTTT.

This clone was picked up one time. The chain recombines TRBV7-6 with TRBJ2-1, with 8 bases that match TRBD2. From germline, CDR1 is SGHVS and CDR2 FNYEAQ. The CDR3 is 15 amino acids. J lost 14 bases, V lost 2 bases, and 14 bases had no gene match. This CDR3 is CASSLSAGGLITEFF. The CDR3 DNA is TGTGCCAGCAGCTTATCGGCGGGAGGATTGATTACGGAGTTCTTC. The whole variable domain, remainder taken from reference TRBV7-6 and TRBJ2-1, is GAGVSQSPRYKVTKRGQDVALRCDPISGHVSLYWYRQALGQGPEFLTYFNYEAQQDKSGLPNDRFSAERPEGSISTLTIQRTEQRDSAMYRCASSLSAGGLITEFFGPGTRLTVL.

The chain is built from TRBV19 and TRBJ2-3; 9 nucleotides line up with TRBD2. V lost 5 bases, J lost 0 bases, and 12 bases stayed unmatched. CDR3 length: 18 residues. Germline assignment: CDR1 LNHDA and CDR2 SQIVND (reference sequence). CDR3 loop: CASSAALAGTTSTDTQYF. CDR3 sequence (DNA): TGTGCCAGTAGTGCAGCGCTAGCGGGGACCACTAGCACAGATACGCAGTATTTT.

The gene calls are TRBV7-8 and TRBJ2-1, with 10 bases that match TRBD1. The CDR3 is 15 residues long. J gave up 3 bases and V 3 bases, and 2 bases lay outside the gene matches. CDR1 is SGHVS, CDR2 FQNEAQ, per germline. The CDR3 sequence: CASSLGTGVYNEQFF. DNA of the CDR3: TGTGCCAGCAGCTTGGGGACAGGGGTCTACAATGAGCAGTTCTTC.